This TCR beta chain was recovered during a study of blood T cell repertoires in COVID-19. TCRdb's copy holds only in-frame clones and misses some; the assay was immunoSEQ multiplex PCR. The repertoire has roughly 170,000 clones, around nine tenths of them found once; the top ten carry less than 3%. With 0 bases clipped from V and 5 bases from J, the junction kept 7 bases outside the gene matches. Germline CDR1 is SGDLS and CDR2 is YYNGEE. The CDR3 sequence is 17 residues long. The sequence was obtained from a middle-aged man with active or convalescent COVID-19. The sequencing sample was made of peripheral blood. The gene calls are TRBV9 and TRBJ2-1, with TRBD2 matching 11 bases. For the CDR3, the DNA is TGTGCCAGCAGCGTAGGATCTGCTAGCGGGGGGCACAATGAGCAGTTCTTC. Translation: CASSVGSASGGHNEQFF.